The 22 T cell receptor beta chains below come from one sample, sequenced in a study of Tregs in tolerant kidney transplant recipients. Here immunoSEQ multiplex PCR was the method, and the copy in TCRdb shows in-frame clones only, minus some. The sample carries around 64,000 clones, about 87% recorded once. The nonmyeloablative bone marrow transplants came from related graft donors, with transient mixed chimerism. Sequencing used CD4+ T cells from blood (PBMCs), obtained 6 months after the transplant. The source is a human patient who received a combined kidney and bone marrow transplant. Some T cells may originate from the graft donor.

The V gene is TRBV5-4, the J gene TRBJ1-4, with 9 bases matching TRBD1. This CDR3 spans 14 amino acids. Trimming took 4 bases from V and 8 from J; bases not matched to a gene: 6. Germline V gene data show CDR1 as SGHNT and CDR2 as YYREEE (reference sequence). The CDR3 reads CASSHRGLGEKLFF. DNA of the CDR3: TGTGCCAGCAGCCACAGGGGGCTGGGGGAAAAACTGTTTTTT.

The table lists this clone with a few counts. The rearrangement links TRBV18 to TRBJ1-5; TRBD1 aligns across 7 bases. The V segment lost 4 bases and the J segment 5 bases; nucleotides outside the gene matches: 5. CDR3 size: 14 residues. CDR1 KGHSH and CDR2 LQKENI come from the germline V gene. The CDR3 loop is CASSQQGSDQPQHF. As DNA, the CDR3 is TGTGCCAGCTCACAACAGGGGAGCGATCAGCCCCAGCATTTT.

The V call is TRBV5-4, the J call TRBJ2-5, with no clear D. Germline CDR1 is SGHNT and CDR2 is YYREEE (reference sequence). This CDR3 comprises 14 residues. V was pared by 0 bases and J by 2 bases, with 8 bases between. The CDR3 loop is CASSLASTQETQYF. DNA of the CDR3: TGTGCCAGCAGCTTGGCGTCCACACAAGAGACCCAGTACTTC.

The rearrangement joins TRBV7-6 to TRBJ2-5, with TRBD1 as a possible D gene (6 bases). The germline CDR1 and CDR2 sequences are SGHVS and FNYEAQ. CDR3 size: 13 residues. V lost 8 bases to trimming and J lost 4 bases, with 14 bases between them. CDR3 DNA sequence: TGTGCCAGCGGAACCATCAGGGGAGAGACCCAGTACTTC. Amino acid sequence: CASGTIRGETQYF. The complete variable domain, with remaining parts taken from reference TRBV7-6 and TRBJ2-5, reads GAGVSQSPRYKVTKRGQDVALRCDPISGHVSLYWYRQALGQGPEFLTYFNYEAQQDKSGLPNDRFSAERPEGSISTLTIQRTEQRDSAMYRCASGTIRGETQYFGPGTRLLVL.

The CDR3 nucleotides are TGTGCCAGCAGTGAAGCGTCGGCAGGGTTGGGCGAGCAGTACTTC. It is translated as CASSEASAGLGEQYF. The rearrangement links TRBV6-1 to TRBJ2-7; tentative D call: TRBD1 (5 bases). Germline V gene data show CDR1 as MNHNS and CDR2 as SASEGT. V lost 0 bases and J 6 bases, leaving 15 bases between the germline ends. The CDR3 is 15 amino acids.

This chain connects TRBV7-2 to TRBJ2-7; the D gene is possibly TRBD2 (5 bases). Germline V gene sequence: CDR1 SGHTA, CDR2 FQGNSA. The CDR3 has 14 amino acids. Trimming took off 1 base at V and 3 bases at J, with 10 bases between the two ends. CDR3 in amino acids: CASSLDGAVYEQYF. CDR3 sequence (DNA): TGTGCCAGCAGCTTAGATGGAGCGGTCTACGAGCAGTACTTC.

The rearrangement joins TRBV9 to TRBJ1-1, with TRBD1 identical over 11 bases. CDR1 and CDR2 (germline): SGDLS, YYNGEE. V gave up 4 bases and J gave up 0 bases; unmatched junction bases: 5. CDR3 length equals 16 residues. CDR3 nucleotides: TGTGCCAGCAGCTTGGACAGGGGGCTCATGAACACTGAAGCTTTCTTT. Its protein product is CASSLDRGLMNTEAFF.

This rearrangement joins TRBV7-2 to TRBJ1-2, with 10 bases lining up with TRBD1. Germline assignment: CDR1 SGHTA and CDR2 FQGNSA. J gave up 13 bases and V 8 bases, and 13 bases lay outside the gene matches. The CDR3 loop spans 13 amino acids. The CDR3 sequence is CASLSPPGQGCTF. As DNA, the CDR3 is TGTGCCAGCCTATCACCACCGGGACAGGGGTGCACCTTC.

Note on this clone: One end of the junction is discordant with germline, which a read error may explain. The CDR3 DNA sequence: TGCGCCAGCAGCCGTGGGGAGGCCGGCTACGGGCAGTACTTC. It is translated as CASSRGEAGYGQYF. This rearrangement joins TRBV5-1 to TRBJ2-7, with D perhaps TRBD2 (6 bases). The CDR3 has 14 residues. Germline lookup yields CDR1 SGHRS and CDR2 YFSETQ.

This chain connects TRBV4-2 to TRBJ2-3, with D unresolved. The CDR3 extends over 18 amino acids. CDR1 and CDR2 (germline): LGHNA, YNFKEQ. The V gene lost 0 bases and the J gene lost 2 bases, with 18 bases spanning the gap. In DNA form, the CDR3 reads TGTGCCAGCAGCCAAGATTCCATAGCCCTCAGCCCCACAGATACGCAGTATTTT. This codes for CASSQDSIALSPTDTQYF.

V and J are TRBV18 and TRBJ1-5, with D maybe TRBD1 (5 bases). V dropped 3 bases and J dropped 2 bases, with 11 bases sitting between them. The CDR3 extends over 15 amino acids. In germline, CDR1 is KGHSH, CDR2 LQKENI. The CDR3, as DNA: TGTGCCAGCTCACCCTTTCAGGGTGGCAATCAGCCCCAGCATTTT. This codes for CASSPFQGGNQPQHF.

The chain has TRBV18 and TRBJ2-5; possibly TRBD1 for D (6 bases). Gene TRBJ2-7 matches the end of the DNA better, so the J call may be wrong. This CDR3 contains 14 residues. Germline CDR1 and CDR2: KGHSH and LQKENI. CDR3 sequence: CASSPFGQSYEQYF. In DNA, the CDR3 is TGTGCCAGCTCACCGTTTGGACAGTCCTACGAGCAGTACTTC.

This chain uses TRBV6-1 with TRBJ1-1; D is uncertain. V lost 0 bases to trimming and J lost 0 bases, with 14 bases between them. The germline V gene has CDR1 MNHNS and CDR2 SASEGT. The CDR3 is made up of 17 amino acids. CDR3 protein: CASSEALRVRLNTEAFF. The CDR3 nucleotides are TGTGCCAGCAGTGAAGCGCTGCGGGTTCGGTTGAACACTGAAGCTTTCTTT.

The rearrangement uses TRBV20-1 and TRBJ1-2, with D possibly TRBD1 on 6 matching bases. V dropped 6 bases and J dropped 6 bases, with 11 bases sitting between them. The germline CDR1 and CDR2 sequences are DFQATT and SNEGSKA (reference sequence). The CDR3 has 11 amino acids. CDR3 in amino acids: CSAAGTNGYTF. CDR3 bases: TGCAGTGCAGCCGGGACAAATGGCTACACCTTC.

The CDR3 region is CASSRQYTDTQYF. The CDR3 DNA reads as TGTGCCAGTTCGAGACAGTACACAGATACGCAGTATTTT. The chain recombines TRBV19 with TRBJ2-3, with D possibly being TRBD1 (5 bases). Germline loops: CDR1 LNHDA, CDR2 SQIVND (reference sequence). This CDR3 contains 13 residues. V was shortened by 8 bases and J by 2 bases, with 11 bases between the two germline ends. Full variable domain (rest looked up from reference TRBV19 and TRBJ2-3): DGGITQSPKYLFRKEGQNVTLSCEQNLNHDAMYWYRQDPGQGLRLIYYSQIVNDFQKGDIAEGYSVSREKKESFPLTVTSAQKNPTAFYLCASSRQYTDTQYFGPGTRLTVL.

The J gene is TRBJ2-5, the V gene TRBV7-3; TRBD2 matches at 9 bases. The J call may not be correct, given that the DNA end is closer to TRBJ2-7. CDR3 length: 13 amino acids. The germline V gene encodes CDR1 SGHTA and CDR2 FQGTGA. The CDR3 reads CASSPGLAHEQYF. CDR3 coding DNA: TGTGCCAGCAGCCCGGGACTAGCTCACGAGCAGTACTTC.

The rearrangement joins TRBV10-1 to TRBJ2-5; 14 nucleotides align to TRBD2. This CDR3 spans 18 amino acids. Losses at the gene ends were 1 base for V and 3 bases for J; bases not matched to a gene: 7. Per germline, CDR1 WNHNN and CDR2 SYGVQD (reference sequence). Written as DNA, the CDR3 is TGCGCCAGCAGTGAGTTTGGGACTAGCGGGGGCCGAAAAGAGACCCAGTACTTC. The encoded protein is CASSEFGTSGGRKETQYF.

The chain links TRBV19 to TRBJ2-2; D is perhaps TRBD2 (6 bases). V lost 7 bases and J lost 8, with 11 bases in between. This CDR3 is built from 12 residues. CDR1 LNHDA and CDR2 SQIVND come from the germline V gene (reference sequence). CDR3 sequence (DNA): TGTGCCAGTAATACGGGGGTAGGGGAGCTGTTTTTT. Protein sequence: CASNTGVGELFF.

This sequence joins TRBV5-1 and TRBJ2-5; 15 bases map to TRBD2. Per the germline V gene, CDR1 is SGHRS and CDR2 is YFSETQ. V trimming: 0 bases; J trimming: 1 base; junction bases outside the gene matches: 10. CDR3 length equals 20 residues. The CDR3 loop is CASSLAPGLAGGRPQETQYF. Written as DNA, the CDR3 is TGCGCCAGCAGCTTGGCTCCTGGACTAGCGGGGGGGCGTCCCCAAGAGACCCAGTACTTC.

The chain joins TRBV11-1 to TRBJ2-5; a weak D match, TRBD1 (5 bases). Trimming cost V 5 bases and J 0 bases, with 10 bases left between them. The germline gives CDR1 SGHAT, CDR2 FQDESV (reference sequence). This CDR3 has 14 amino acids. The CDR3 spells CASSPRQNQETQYF. In DNA, the CDR3 is TGTGCCAGCAGCCCCCGACAGAACCAAGAGACCCAGTACTTC.

This chain links TRBV14 with TRBJ2-2, with 7 bases that match TRBD2. Looked up from germline, CDR1 is SGHDN and CDR2 is FVKESK. The CDR3 totals 16 residues. The V gene end was trimmed by 1 base and the J gene end by 7 bases; junction bases not matched to a gene: 9. Here the CDR3 DNA reads TGTGCCAGCAGCCAAGTGCTAGCGGAGAGGGTCGGGGAGCTGTTTTTT. It specifies CASSQVLAERVGELFF.

The genes are TRBV19 and TRBJ1-2; 11 bases are a match to TRBD1. The length of the CDR3 is 16 residues. Trimming took 2 bases from V and 6 from J; bases not matched to a gene: 8. The germline gives CDR1 LNHDA, CDR2 SQIVND (reference sequence). DNA for the CDR3: TGTGCCAGTAGTATATTCTCGGACAGGGGGCGAAATGGCTACACCTTC. Translating it yields CASSIFSDRGRNGYTF.